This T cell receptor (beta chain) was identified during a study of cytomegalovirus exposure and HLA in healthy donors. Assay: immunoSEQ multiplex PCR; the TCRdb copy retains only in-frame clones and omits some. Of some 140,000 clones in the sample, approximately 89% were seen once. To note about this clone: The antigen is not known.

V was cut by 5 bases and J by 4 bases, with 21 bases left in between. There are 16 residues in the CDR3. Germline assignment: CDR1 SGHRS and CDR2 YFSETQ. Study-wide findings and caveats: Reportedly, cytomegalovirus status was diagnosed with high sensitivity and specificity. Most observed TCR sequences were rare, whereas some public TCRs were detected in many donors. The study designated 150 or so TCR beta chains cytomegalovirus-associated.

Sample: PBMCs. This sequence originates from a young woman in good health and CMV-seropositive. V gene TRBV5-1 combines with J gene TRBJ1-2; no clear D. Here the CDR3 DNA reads TGCGCCAGCAGTCCGGGTCAGAGCAATGTGCCCTATGGCTACACCTTC. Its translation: CASSPGQSNVPYGYTF.